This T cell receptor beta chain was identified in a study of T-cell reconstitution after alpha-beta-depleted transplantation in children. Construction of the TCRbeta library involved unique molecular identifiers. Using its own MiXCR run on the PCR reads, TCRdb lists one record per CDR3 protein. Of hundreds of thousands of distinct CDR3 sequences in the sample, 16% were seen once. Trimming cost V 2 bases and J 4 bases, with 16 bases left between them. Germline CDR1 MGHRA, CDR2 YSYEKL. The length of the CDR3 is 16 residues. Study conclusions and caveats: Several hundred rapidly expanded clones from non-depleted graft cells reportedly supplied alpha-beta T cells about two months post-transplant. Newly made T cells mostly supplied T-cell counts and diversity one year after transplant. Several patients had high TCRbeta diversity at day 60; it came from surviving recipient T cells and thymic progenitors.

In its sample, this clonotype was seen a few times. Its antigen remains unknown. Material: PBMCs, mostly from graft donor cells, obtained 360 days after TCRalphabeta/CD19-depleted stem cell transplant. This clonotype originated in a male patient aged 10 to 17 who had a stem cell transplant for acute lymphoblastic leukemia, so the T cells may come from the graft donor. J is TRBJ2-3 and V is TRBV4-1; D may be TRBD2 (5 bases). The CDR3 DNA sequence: TGCGCCAGCAGCCAATTCTATTTGGGGAGCGCAGATACGCAGTATTTT. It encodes CASSQFYLGSADTQYF.